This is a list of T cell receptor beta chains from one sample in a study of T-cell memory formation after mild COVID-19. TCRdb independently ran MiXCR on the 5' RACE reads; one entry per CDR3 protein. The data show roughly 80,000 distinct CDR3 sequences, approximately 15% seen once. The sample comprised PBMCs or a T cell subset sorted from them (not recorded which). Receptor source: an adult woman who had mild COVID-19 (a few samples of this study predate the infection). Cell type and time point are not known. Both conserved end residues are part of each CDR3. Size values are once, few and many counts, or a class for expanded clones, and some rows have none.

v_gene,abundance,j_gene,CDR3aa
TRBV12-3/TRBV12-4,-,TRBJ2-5,CASSLETSGLQETQYF
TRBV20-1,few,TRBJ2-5,CSARDQGTQETQYF
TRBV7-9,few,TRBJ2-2,CASSHLASGTGELFF
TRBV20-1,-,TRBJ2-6,CSARGQGAGANVLTF
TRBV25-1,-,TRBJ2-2,CASSARGTANTGELFF
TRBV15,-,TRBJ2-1,CATSAQWGLNNEQFF
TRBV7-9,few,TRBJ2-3,CASSERGADTQYF
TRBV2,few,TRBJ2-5,CASRGEFKVDGETQYF
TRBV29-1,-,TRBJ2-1,CSFSYGSPLNEQFF
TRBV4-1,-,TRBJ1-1,CASSQDQGIPEAFF
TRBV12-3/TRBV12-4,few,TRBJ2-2,CASSLRWTVTGELFF
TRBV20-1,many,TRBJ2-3,CSARSIAGVGDTQYF
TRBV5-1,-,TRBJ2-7,CASSSMDEQYF
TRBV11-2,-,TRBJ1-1,CASSPVNTEAFF